These T cell receptor beta chains were read from a single sample in a study of blood T cell repertoires in COVID-19. Clones were sequenced by immunoSEQ multiplex PCR, and TCRdb holds only the in-frame ones, with some missing. The sample holds some 220,000 clones, approximately 92% seen once. Input material: PBMCs or T cells enriched from blood (not recorded which). The receptor set was obtained from a young woman in a cohort exposed to, infected with or recovered from COVID-19 (not recorded which). Each CDR3 is given with its conserved first and last residue. The order of the fields is CDR3 protein, D gene, V gene. The D gene is left open where the match is weak.

cdr3_aa: CASSPDTPQETQYF; d_call: .; v_call: TRBV5-4
cdr3_aa: CASSQTGTSSYNEQFF; d_call: TRBD2; v_call: TRBV4-2
cdr3_aa: CASSVVGGVSSYNEQFF; d_call: .; v_call: TRBV5-1
cdr3_aa: CTSSEESWRSTYEQYF; d_call: .; v_call: TRBV1
cdr3_aa: CASSESQAGVLAYNEQFF; d_call: TRBD2; v_call: TRBV10-2
cdr3_aa: CASSPSPRAHEQFF; d_call: .; v_call: TRBV11-2
cdr3_aa: CASSPSTGGSPLHF; d_call: .; v_call: TRBV6-8
cdr3_aa: CASCRDRNEKLFF; d_call: TRBD1; v_call: TRBV10-3
cdr3_aa: CASSLGTTGAKETQYF; d_call: TRBD1; v_call: TRBV7-2
cdr3_aa: CASNRQSWNTEAFF; d_call: .; v_call: TRBV19
cdr3_aa: CASTIQENTEAFF; d_call: .; v_call: TRBV12-3/TRBV12-4
cdr3_aa: CASSFRGGSFEQYF; d_call: .; v_call: TRBV27
cdr3_aa: CAISGLGLADNEQFF; d_call: TRBD2; v_call: TRBV10-3
cdr3_aa: CASSDPQGRSPLHF; d_call: .; v_call: TRBV9
cdr3_aa: CASSGTENTEAFF; d_call: TRBD1; v_call: TRBV28
cdr3_aa: CASSKQQGNTGELFF; d_call: .; v_call: TRBV6-5
cdr3_aa: CASSHAEGSISGANVLTF; d_call: .; v_call: TRBV3-1/TRBV3-2
cdr3_aa: CASSSGGWGAGNTIYF; d_call: .; v_call: TRBV11-3
cdr3_aa: CASSLRSHYEQYF; d_call: .; v_call: TRBV19
cdr3_aa: CASKKDRGGNNEQFF; d_call: .; v_call: TRBV2
cdr3_aa: CASSLPGTPLRNEQFF; d_call: .; v_call: TRBV18
cdr3_aa: CASRSFRTSNTGELFF; d_call: .; v_call: TRBV11-2
cdr3_aa: CASSPQGVNEQFF; d_call: .; v_call: TRBV18
cdr3_aa: CASSSIETQYF; d_call: .; v_call: TRBV4-1
cdr3_aa: CASSPRTGEDNSPLHF; d_call: TRBD1; v_call: TRBV4-1
cdr3_aa: CASSFNPGTTTEAFF; d_call: .; v_call: TRBV13
cdr3_aa: CASRLDTASGYGYTF; d_call: .; v_call: TRBV28
cdr3_aa: CASSYGGQGGYGYTF; d_call: TRBD1; v_call: TRBV6-5
cdr3_aa: CASSVVGLAGANEQFF; d_call: TRBD2; v_call: TRBV9
cdr3_aa: CASSYYRGYGYTF; d_call: TRBD1; v_call: TRBV6-5
cdr3_aa: CASSDRRGGYNEQFF; d_call: TRBD2; v_call: TRBV9
cdr3_aa: CASSSQGGMNTEAFF; d_call: .; v_call: TRBV2
cdr3_aa: CASSQEDTEAFF; d_call: .; v_call: TRBV2
cdr3_aa: CASSEPGQGGFYGYTF; d_call: TRBD1; v_call: TRBV10-2
cdr3_aa: CASTNTGELFF; d_call: .; v_call: TRBV6-5
cdr3_aa: CASRGDRLGELFF; d_call: TRBD1; v_call: TRBV6-5
cdr3_aa: CASSVVGQGAQGYTF; d_call: TRBD1; v_call: TRBV9
cdr3_aa: CASSIADSNYEQYF; d_call: .; v_call: TRBV19
cdr3_aa: CASSLSSGLGTEAFF; d_call: .; v_call: TRBV5-1
cdr3_aa: CASSEGRVGTEAFF; d_call: .; v_call: TRBV6-1
cdr3_aa: CASSLKQNTEAFF; d_call: .; v_call: TRBV5-1
cdr3_aa: CASSTGQGYGYTF; d_call: TRBD1; v_call: TRBV28
cdr3_aa: CASSQRTAESSGANVLTF; d_call: .; v_call: TRBV19